The TCR beta chain under discussion was sequenced for a study of blood T cell repertoires in COVID-19. The CDR3 totals 13 residues. The V segment lost 4 bases and the J segment 4 bases; nucleotides outside the gene matches: 6. Germline V lookup: CDR1 SQVTM, CDR2 ANQGSEA. As handled by the study authors: Amplification from reference gene primers served as the basis for estimated nucleated cell counts. Method: immunoSEQ multiplex PCR; TCRdb's copy keeps in-frame clones and lacks some. That table supplies the V and J calls and clone size; D and trimming were determined from the DNA. The sample carries 270,000 or so clones, 86% recorded once. All enrollees were about 18 to 100 years old and from 20 to 30 US areas. Recovered participants had two consecutive negative NP/OP PCR tests, healthcare professional clearance, or symptom resolution.

The chain links TRBV29-1 to TRBJ1-2; 7 nucleotides line up with TRBD1. This receptor was obtained from a woman in her late teens or twenties who had recovered from COVID-19. The sequencing sample was made of PBMCs or T cells enriched from blood (not recorded which). CDR3 sequence: CSVVRTGVYGYTF. The CDR3 nucleotides read TGCAGCGTTGTCAGGACAGGCGTCTATGGCTACACCTTC.